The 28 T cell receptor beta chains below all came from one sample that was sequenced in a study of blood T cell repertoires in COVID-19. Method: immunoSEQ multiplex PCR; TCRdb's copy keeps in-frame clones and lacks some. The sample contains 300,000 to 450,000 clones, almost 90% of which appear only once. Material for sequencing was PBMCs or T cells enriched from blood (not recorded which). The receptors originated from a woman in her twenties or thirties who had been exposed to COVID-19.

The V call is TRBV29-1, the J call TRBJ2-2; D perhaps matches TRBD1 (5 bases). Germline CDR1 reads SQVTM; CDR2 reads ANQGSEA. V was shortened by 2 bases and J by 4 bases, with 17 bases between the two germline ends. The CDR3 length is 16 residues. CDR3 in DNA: TGCAGCGTTGAACCGGTGGGGCGGCGAGGCACCGGGGAGCTGTTTTTT. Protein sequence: CSVEPVGRRGTGELFF.

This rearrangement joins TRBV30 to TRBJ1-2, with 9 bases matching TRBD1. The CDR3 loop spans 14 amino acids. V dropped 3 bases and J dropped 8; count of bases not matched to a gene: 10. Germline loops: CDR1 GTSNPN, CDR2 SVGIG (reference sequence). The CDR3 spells CAWRDTGGFGGYTF. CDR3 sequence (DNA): TGTGCCTGGAGGGATACAGGGGGCTTTGGCGGCTACACCTTC.

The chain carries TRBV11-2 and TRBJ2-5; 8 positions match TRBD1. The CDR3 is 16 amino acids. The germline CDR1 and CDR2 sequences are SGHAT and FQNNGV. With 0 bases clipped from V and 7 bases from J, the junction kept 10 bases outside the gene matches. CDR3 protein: CASSLDAGGSWGTQYF. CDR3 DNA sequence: TGTGCCAGCAGCTTAGATGCAGGGGGCTCATGGGGGACCCAGTACTTC.

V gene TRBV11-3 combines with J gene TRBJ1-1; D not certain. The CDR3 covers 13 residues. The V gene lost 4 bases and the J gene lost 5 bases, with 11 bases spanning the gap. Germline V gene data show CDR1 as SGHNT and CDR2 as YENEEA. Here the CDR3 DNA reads TGTGCCAGCAGCTCCCTCAAGGAGACTGAAGCTTTCTTT. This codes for CASSSLKETEAFF.

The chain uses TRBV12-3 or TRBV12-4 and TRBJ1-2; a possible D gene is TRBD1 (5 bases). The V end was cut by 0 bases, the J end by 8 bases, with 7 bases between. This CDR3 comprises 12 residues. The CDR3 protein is CASSLAPGGYTF. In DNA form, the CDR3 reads TGTGCCAGCAGTTTAGCCCCAGGGGGCTACACCTTC.

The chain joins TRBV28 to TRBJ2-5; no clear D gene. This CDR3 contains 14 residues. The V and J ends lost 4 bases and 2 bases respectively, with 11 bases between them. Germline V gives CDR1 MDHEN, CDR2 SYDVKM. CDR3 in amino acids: CASSSIRPQETQYF. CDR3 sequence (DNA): TGTGCCAGCAGTTCAATCAGGCCACAAGAGACCCAGTACTTC. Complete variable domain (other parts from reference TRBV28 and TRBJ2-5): DVKVTQSSRYLVKRTGEKVFLECVQDMDHENMFWYRQDPGLGLRLIYFSYDVKMKEKGDIPEGYSVSREKKERFSLILESASTNQTSMYLCASSSIRPQETQYFGPGTRLLVL.

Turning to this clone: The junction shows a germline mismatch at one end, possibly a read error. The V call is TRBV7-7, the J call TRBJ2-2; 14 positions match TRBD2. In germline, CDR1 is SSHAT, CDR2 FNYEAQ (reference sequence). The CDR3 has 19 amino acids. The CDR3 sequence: CASSLVPGLAGATSGELFF. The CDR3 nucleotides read TGTGCTAGCAGCTTAGTTCCGGGACTAGCGGGAGCAACATCCGGGGAGCTGTTTTTT. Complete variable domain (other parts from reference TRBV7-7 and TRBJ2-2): GAGVSQSPRYKVTKRGQDVTLRCDPISSHATLYWYQQALGQGPEFLTYFNYEAQPDKSGLPSDRFSAERPEGSISTLTIQRTEQRDSAMYRCASSLVPGLAGATSGELFFGEGSRLTVL.

CDR3 region: CASSQMGLAGEEETQYF. For the CDR3, the DNA is TGTGCCAGCAGCCAGATGGGACTAGCGGGAGAGGAGGAGACCCAGTACTTC. The J gene is TRBJ2-5, the V gene TRBV3-1 (or the pseudogene TRBV3-2); 14 bases agree with TRBD2. V was pared by 3 bases and J by 5 bases, with 8 bases of the junction left unmatched. Per germline, CDR1 LGHDT and CDR2 YNNKEL (reference sequence). The CDR3 consists of 17 residues.

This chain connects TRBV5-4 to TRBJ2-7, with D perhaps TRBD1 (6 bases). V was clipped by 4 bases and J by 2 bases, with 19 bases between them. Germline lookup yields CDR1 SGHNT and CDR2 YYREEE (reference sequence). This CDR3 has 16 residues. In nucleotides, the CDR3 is TGTGCCAGCAGCCAGCTTGGGGGCGAACTAACCTACGAGCAGTACTTC. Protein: CASSQLGGELTYEQYF.

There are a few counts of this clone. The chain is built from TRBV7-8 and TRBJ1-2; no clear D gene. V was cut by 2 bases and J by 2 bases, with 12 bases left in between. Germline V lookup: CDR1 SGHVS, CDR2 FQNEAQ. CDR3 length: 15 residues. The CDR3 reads CASSLRREPNYGYTF. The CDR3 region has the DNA TGTGCCAGCAGCTTACGGAGAGAACCGAACTATGGCTACACCTTC.

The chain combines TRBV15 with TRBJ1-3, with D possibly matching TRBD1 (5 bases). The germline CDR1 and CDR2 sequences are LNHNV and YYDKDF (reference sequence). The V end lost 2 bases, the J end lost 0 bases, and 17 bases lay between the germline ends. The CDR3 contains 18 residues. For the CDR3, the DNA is TGTGCCACCAGCAGACCTCCGCGCGGGACTAGCTCTGGAAACACCATATATTTT. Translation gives CATSRPPRGTSSGNTIYF.

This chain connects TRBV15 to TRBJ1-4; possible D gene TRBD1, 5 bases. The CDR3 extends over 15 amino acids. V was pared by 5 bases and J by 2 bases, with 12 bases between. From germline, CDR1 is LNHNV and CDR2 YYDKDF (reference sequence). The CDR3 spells CATSRAGRTNEKLFF. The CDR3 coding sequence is TGTGCCACCAGCCGCGCAGGGAGGACTAATGAAAAACTGTTTTTT. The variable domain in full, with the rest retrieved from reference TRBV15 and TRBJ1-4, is DAMVIQNPRYQVTQFGKPVTLSCSQTLNHNVMYWYQQKSSQAPKLLFHYYDKDFNNEADTPDNFQSRRPNTSFCFLDIRSPGLGDTAMYLCATSRAGRTNEKLFFGSGTQLSVL.

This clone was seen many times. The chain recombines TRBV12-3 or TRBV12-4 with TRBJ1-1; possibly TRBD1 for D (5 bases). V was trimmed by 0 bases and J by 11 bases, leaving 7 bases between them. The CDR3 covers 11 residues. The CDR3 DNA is TGTGCCAGCAGTTTAGCGGGGGGGGCTTTCTTT. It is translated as CASSLAGGAFF.

The CDR3 protein is CASSEASGAAREQFF. For the CDR3, the DNA is TGTGCCAGCAGTGAAGCTAGCGGGGCGGCGAGGGAGCAGTTCTTC. V gene TRBV25-1 combines with J gene TRBJ2-1; TRBD2 matches 9 bases. The CDR3 contains 15 residues. After removal of 2 bases from V and 10 bases from J, the junction contained 9 bases not matched to a gene. Germline CDR1 reads MGHDK; CDR2 reads SYGVNS.

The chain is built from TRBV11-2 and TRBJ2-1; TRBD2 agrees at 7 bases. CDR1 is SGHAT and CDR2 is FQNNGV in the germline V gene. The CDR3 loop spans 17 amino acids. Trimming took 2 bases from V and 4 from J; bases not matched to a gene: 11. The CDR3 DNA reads TGTGCCAGCAGCTTACTCTTGGCTAGCGGAAGTTACAATGAGCAGTTCTTC. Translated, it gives CASSLLLASGSYNEQFF. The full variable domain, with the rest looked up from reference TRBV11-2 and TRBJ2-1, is EAGVAQSPRYKIIEKRQSVAFWCNPISGHATLYWYQQILGQGPKLLIQFQNNGVVDDSQLPKDRFSAERLKGVDSTLKIQPAKLEDSAVYLCASSLLLASGSYNEQFFGPGTRLTVL.

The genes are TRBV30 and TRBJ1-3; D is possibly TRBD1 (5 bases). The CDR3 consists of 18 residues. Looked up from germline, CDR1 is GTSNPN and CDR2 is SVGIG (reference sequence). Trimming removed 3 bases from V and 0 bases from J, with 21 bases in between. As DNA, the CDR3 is TGTGCCTGGAGCGGAGGGACCGCTGCTACCTACTCTGGAAACACCATATATTTT. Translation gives CAWSGGTAATYSGNTIYF.

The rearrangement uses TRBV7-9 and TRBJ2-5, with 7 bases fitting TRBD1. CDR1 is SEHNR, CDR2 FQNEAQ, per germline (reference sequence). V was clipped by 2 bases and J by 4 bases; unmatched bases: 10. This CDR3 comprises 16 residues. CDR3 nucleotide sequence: TGTGCCAGCAGCTTACGAGGGGGCCGGAGCGGAGAGACCCAGTACTTC. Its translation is CASSLRGGRSGETQYF.

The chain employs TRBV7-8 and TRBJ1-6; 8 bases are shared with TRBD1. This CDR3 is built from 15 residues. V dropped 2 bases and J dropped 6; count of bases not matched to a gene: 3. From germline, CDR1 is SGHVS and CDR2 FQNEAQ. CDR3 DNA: TGTGCCAGCAGCTTATTCGGACAGGGTAATTCACCCCTCCACTTT. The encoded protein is CASSLFGQGNSPLHF.

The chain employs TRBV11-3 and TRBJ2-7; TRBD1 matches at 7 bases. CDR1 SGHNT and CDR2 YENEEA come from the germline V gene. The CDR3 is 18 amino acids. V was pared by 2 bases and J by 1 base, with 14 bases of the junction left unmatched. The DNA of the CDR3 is TGTGCCAGCAGCTTACAAAGAACCGGGACAGCCGGATCCTACGAGCAGTACTTC. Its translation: CASSLQRTGTAGSYEQYF.

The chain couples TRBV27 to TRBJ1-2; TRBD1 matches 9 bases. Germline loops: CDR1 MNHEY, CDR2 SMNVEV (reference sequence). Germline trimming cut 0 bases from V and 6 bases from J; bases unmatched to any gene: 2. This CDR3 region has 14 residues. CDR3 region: CASSLSGTGNGYTF. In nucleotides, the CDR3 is TGTGCCAGCAGTTTATCCGGGACAGGGAATGGCTACACCTTC.

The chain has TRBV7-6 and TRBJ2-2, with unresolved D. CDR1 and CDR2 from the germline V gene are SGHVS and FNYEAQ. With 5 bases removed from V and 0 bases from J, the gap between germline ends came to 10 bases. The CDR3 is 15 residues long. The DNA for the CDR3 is TGTGCCAGCAGCCCCACTAAACCGAACACCGGGGAGCTGTTTTTT. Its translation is CASSPTKPNTGELFF.

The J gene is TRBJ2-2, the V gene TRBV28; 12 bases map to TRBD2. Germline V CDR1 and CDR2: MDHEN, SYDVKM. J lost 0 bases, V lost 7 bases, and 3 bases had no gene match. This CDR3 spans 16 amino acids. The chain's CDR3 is CASKGLAGTNTGELFF. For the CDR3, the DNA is TGTGCCAGCAAAGGACTAGCGGGAACGAACACCGGGGAGCTGTTTTTT. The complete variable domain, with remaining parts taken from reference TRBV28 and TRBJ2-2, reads DVKVTQSSRYLVKRTGEKVFLECVQDMDHENMFWYRQDPGLGLRLIYFSYDVKMKEKGDIPEGYSVSREKKERFSLILESASTNQTSMYLCASKGLAGTNTGELFFGEGSRLTVL.

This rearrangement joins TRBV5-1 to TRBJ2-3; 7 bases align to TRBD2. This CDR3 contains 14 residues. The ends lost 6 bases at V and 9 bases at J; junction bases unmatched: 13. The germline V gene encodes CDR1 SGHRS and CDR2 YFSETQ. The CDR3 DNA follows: TGCGCCAGCACCCCGGGTAGCGGGTTACGGACGCAGTATTTT. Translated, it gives CASTPGSGLRTQYF.

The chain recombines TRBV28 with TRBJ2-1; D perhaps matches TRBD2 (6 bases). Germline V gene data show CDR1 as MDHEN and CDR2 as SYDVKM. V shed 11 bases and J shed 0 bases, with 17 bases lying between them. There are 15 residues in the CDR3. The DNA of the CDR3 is TGTGCCGCACAAGGAGGGGAGAGCTCCTACAATGAGCAGTTCTTC. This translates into CAAQGGESSYNEQFF.

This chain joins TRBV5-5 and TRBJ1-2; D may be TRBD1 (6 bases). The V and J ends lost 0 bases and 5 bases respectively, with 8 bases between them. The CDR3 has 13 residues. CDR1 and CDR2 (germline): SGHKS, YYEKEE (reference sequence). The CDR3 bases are TGTGCCAGCAGCTTGGAGACAGGTTATGGCTACACCTTC. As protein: CASSLETGYGYTF.

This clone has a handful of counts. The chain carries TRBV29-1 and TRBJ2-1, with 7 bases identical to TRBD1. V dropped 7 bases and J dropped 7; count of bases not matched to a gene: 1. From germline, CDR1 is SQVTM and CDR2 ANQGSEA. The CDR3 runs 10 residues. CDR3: CSAGGNEQFF. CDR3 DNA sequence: TGCAGCGCAGGGGGAAATGAGCAGTTCTTC.

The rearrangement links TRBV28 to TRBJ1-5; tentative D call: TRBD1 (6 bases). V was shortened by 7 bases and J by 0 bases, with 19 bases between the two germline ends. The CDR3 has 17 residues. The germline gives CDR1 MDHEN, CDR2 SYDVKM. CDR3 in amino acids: CASKGVLGFFSNQPQHF. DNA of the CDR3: TGTGCCAGCAAGGGGGTCTTAGGGTTCTTTAGCAATCAGCCCCAGCATTTT.

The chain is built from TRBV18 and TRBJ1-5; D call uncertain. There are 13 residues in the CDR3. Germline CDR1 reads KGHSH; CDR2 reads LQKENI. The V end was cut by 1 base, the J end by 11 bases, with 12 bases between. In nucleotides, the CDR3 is TGTGCCAGCTCACCACGACTCGGGGAGGCCCAGCATTTT. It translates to CASSPRLGEAQHF.